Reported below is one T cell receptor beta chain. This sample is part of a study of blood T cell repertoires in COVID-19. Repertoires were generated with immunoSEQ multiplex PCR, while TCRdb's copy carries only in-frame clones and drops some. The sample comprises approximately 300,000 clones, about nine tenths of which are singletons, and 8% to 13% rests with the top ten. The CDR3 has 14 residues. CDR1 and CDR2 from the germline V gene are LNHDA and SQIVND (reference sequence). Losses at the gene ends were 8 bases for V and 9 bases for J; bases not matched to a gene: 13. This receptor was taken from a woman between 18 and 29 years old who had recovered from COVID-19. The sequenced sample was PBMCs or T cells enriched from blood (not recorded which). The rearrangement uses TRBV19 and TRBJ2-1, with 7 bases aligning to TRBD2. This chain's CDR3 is CASQKFRPGGEQFF. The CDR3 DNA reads TGTGCCAGTCAAAAATTTCGACCGGGAGGTGAGCAGTTCTTC.